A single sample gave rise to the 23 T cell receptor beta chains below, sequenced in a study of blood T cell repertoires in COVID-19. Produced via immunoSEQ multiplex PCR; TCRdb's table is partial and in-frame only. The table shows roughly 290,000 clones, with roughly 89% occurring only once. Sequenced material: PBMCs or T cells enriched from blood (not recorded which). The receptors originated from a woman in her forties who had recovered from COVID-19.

CDR3 DNA sequence: TGTGCCAGCAGCCCCGGCGGGGAAGGCAATCAGCCCCAGCATTTT. Translation: CASSPGGEGNQPQHF. V usage is TRBV6-5 and J usage is TRBJ1-5; D is unresolved. The V and J ends lost 6 bases and 2 bases respectively, with 14 bases between them. The CDR3 has 15 residues. Looked up from germline, CDR1 is MNHEY and CDR2 is SVGAGI.

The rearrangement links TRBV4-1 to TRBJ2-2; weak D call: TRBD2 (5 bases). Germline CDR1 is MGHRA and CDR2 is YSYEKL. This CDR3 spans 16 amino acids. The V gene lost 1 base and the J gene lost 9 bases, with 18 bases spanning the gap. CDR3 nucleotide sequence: TGCGCCAGCAGCCAAGGGGCGGATTTTGAGGGCCGGGAGCTGTTTTTT. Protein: CASSQGADFEGRELFF.

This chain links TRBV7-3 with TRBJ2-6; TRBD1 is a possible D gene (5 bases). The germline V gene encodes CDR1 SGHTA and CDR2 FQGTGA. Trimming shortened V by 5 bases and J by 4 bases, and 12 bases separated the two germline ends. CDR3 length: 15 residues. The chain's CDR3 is CASSRDSAGANVLTF. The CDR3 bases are TGTGCCAGCAGCCGTGACAGTGCAGGGGCCAACGTCCTGACTTTC.

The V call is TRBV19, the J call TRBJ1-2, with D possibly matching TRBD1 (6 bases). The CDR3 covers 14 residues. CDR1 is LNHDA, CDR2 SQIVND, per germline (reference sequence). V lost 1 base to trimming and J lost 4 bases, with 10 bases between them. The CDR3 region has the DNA TGTGCCAGTAGTATAGGGACAGAGTCCTATGGCTACACCTTC. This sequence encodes CASSIGTESYGYTF. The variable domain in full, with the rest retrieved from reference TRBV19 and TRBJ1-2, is DGGITQSPKYLFRKEGQNVTLSCEQNLNHDAMYWYRQDPGQGLRLIYYSQIVNDFQKGDIAEGYSVSREKKESFPLTVTSAQKNPTAFYLCASSIGTESYGYTFGSGTRLTVV.

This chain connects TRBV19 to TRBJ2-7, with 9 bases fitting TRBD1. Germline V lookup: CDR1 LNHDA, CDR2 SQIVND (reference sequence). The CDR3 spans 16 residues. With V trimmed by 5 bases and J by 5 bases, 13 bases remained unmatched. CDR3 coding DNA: TGTGCCAGTAGTCACACTCATGCGACAGGGGGGGACGAGCAGTACTTC. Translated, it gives CASSHTHATGGDEQYF.

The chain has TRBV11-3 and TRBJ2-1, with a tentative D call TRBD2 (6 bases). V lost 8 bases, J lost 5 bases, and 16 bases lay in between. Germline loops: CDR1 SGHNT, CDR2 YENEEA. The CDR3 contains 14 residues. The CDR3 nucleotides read TGTGCCAGCGGAAAAGGAGGGAGCAACAATGAGCAGTTCTTC. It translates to CASGKGGSNNEQFF.

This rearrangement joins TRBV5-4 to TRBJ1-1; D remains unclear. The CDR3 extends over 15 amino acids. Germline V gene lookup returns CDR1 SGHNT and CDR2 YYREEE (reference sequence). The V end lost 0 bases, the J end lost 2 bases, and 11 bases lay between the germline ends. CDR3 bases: TGTGCCAGCAGCTTGGGGTTGGCCGTAAACACTGAAGCTTTCTTT. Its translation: CASSLGLAVNTEAFF.

CDR3 DNA: TGCGCCAGCAGCCAACTAGCGGGAGAGACAGATACGCAGTATTTT. It translates to CASSQLAGETDTQYF. The rearrangement uses TRBV4-1 and TRBJ2-3; 10 nucleotides line up with TRBD2. This CDR3 contains 15 residues. Trimming at V came to 2 bases and at J to 3 bases, leaving 2 bases not matched to a gene. Germline-derived CDR1 and CDR2 are MGHRA and YSYEKL.

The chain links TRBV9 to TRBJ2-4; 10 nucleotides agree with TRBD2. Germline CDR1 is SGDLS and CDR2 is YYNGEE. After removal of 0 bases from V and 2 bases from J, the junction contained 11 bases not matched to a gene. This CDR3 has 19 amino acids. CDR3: CASSVGLAGEGGTKNIQYF. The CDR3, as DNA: TGTGCCAGCAGCGTAGGGCTAGCGGGAGAGGGTGGAACCAAAAACATTCAGTACTTC.

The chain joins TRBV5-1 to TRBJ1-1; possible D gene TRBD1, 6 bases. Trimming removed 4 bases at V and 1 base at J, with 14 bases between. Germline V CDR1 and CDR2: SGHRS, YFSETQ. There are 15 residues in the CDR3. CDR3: CASSLTRGGNTEAFF. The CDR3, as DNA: TGCGCCAGCAGCCTAACACGAGGGGGGAACACTGAAGCTTTCTTT.

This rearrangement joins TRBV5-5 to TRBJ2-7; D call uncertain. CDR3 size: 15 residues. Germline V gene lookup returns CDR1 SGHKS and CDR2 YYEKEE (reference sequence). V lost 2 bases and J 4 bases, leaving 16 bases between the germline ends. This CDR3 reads CASSFLVSNAYEQYF. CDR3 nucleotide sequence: TGTGCCAGCAGCTTTTTAGTCTCCAACGCTTACGAGCAGTACTTC.

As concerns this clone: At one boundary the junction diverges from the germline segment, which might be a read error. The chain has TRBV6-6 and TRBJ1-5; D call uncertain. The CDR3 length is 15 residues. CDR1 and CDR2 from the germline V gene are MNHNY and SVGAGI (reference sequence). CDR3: CASSLALSPNRPQHF. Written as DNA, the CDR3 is TGTGCCAGCAGTTTGGCTCTTAGCCCCAATCGGCCCCAGCATTTT.

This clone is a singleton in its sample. Written as DNA, the CDR3 is TGCGCCAGCAGCCAAGATCTTGGCGGGAGGAGGGAGCAGTACTTC. As protein: CASSQDLGGRREQYF. The chain employs TRBV4-3 and TRBJ2-7, with 8 bases aligning to TRBD2. The CDR3 is 15 residues long. With 0 bases clipped from V and 7 bases from J, the junction kept 8 bases outside the gene matches. Germline V CDR1 and CDR2: LGHNA, YSLEER.

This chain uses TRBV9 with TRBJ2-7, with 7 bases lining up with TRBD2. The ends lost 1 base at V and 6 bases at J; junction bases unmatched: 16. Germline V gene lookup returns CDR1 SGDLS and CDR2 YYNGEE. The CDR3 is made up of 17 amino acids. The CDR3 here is CASSVMTGGYQVAEQYF. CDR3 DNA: TGTGCCAGCAGCGTAATGACGGGGGGATATCAGGTGGCCGAGCAGTACTTC.

The CDR3 coding sequence is TGCGCCAGCAGCTTGGCCAGGGAAATCGGTGGCTACACCTTC. Protein: CASSLAREIGGYTF. The rearrangement joins TRBV5-1 to TRBJ1-2, with D tentatively TRBD1 (5 bases). This CDR3 contains 14 residues. Germline V CDR1 and CDR2: SGHRS, YFSETQ. V dropped 0 bases and J dropped 7 bases, with 13 bases sitting between them. The full variable domain, in which reference TRBV5-1 and TRBJ1-2 provide the parts outside the CDR3, is KAGVTQTPRYLIKTRGQQVTLSCSPISGHRSVSWYQQTPGQGLQFLFEYFSETQRNKGNFPGRFSGRQFSNSRSEMNVSTLELGDSALYLCASSLAREIGGYTFGSGTRLTVV.

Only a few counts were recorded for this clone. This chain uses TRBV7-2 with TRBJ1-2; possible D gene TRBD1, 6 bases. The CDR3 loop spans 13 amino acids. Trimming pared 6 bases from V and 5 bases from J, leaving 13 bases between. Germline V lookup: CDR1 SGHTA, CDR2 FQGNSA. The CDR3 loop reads CASSSNTGYGYTF. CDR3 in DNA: TGTGCCAGCAGTTCTAATACAGGGTATGGCTACACCTTC.

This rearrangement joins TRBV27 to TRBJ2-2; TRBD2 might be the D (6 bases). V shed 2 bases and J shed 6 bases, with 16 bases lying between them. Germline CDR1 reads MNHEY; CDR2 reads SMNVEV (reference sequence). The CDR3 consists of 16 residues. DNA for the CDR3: TGTGCCAGCAGTTTAACCCTAGCAGGAGGGGCCGGGGAGCTGTTTTTT. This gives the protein CASSLTLAGGAGELFF.

As DNA, the CDR3 is TGCAGCGTTGAACAGGGGGGCTACAATGAGCAGTTCTTC. It translates to CSVEQGGYNEQFF. The chain couples TRBV29-1 to TRBJ2-1; D might be TRBD1 (7 bases). The length of the CDR3 is 13 residues. Trimming took off 2 bases at V and 3 bases at J, with 8 bases between the two ends. Germline CDR1 and CDR2: SQVTM and ANQGSEA.

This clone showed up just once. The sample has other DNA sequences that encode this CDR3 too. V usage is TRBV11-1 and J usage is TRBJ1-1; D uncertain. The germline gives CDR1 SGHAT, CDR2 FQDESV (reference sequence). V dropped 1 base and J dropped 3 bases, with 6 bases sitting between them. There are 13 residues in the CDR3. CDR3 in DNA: TGTGCCAGCAGCTTAGGCGGTCACACTGAAGCTTTCTTT. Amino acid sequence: CASSLGGHTEAFF.

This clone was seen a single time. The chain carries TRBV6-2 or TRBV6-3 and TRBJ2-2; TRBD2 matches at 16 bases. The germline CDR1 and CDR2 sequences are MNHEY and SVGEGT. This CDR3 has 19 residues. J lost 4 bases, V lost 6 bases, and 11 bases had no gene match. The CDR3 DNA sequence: TGTGCCAGCAGCCGATACCCGGGACTAGCGGGGGGGCCCACCGGGGAGCTGTTTTTT. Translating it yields CASSRYPGLAGGPTGELFF.

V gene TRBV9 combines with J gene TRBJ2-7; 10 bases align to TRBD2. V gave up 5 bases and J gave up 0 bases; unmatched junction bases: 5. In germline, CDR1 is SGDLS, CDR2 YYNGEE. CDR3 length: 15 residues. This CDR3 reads CASSLGLAVSYEQYF. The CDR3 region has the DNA TGTGCCAGCAGTTTAGGACTAGCGGTCTCCTACGAGCAGTACTTC.

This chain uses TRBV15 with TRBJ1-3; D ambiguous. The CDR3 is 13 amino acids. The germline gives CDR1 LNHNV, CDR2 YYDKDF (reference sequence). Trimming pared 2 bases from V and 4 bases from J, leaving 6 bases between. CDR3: CATSRSQGNTIYF. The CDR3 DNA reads TGTGCCACCAGCAGATCCCAGGGAAACACCATATATTTT.

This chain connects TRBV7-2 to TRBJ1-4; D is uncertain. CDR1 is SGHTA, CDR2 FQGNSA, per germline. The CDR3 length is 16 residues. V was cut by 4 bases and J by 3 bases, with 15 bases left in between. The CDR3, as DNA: TGTGCCAGCAGCTCTATTCTTTGGGCGTCTAATGAAAAACTGTTTTTT. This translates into CASSSILWASNEKLFF.